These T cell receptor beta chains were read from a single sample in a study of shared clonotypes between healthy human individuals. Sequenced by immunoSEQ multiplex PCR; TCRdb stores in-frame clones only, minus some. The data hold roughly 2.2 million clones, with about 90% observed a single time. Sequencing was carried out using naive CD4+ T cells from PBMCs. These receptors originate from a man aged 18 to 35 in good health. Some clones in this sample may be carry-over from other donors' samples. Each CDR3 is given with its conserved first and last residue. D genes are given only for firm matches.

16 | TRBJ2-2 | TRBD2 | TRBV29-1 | TGCAGCGTCGGGACTAGCGGGAGAGGGAGCACCGGGGAGCTGTTTTTT | CSVGTSGRGSTGELFF
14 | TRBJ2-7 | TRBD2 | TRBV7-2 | TGTGCCAGCAGCAGGGGACTAGCCCCCGGGGAGCAGTACTTC | CASSRGLAPGEQYF
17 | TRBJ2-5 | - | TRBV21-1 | TGTGCCAGCAGCAGACATATAGCGGATAACCTCCAAGAGACCCAGTACTTC | CASSRHIADNLQETQYF
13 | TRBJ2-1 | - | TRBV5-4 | TGTGCCAGCAGCCCCCGGTACTACAATGAGCAGTTCTTC | CASSPRYYNEQFF
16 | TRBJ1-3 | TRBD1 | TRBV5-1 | TGCGCCAGCAGCTTGGGAGGGACAGGCTCTGGAAACACCATATATTTT | CASSLGGTGSGNTIYF
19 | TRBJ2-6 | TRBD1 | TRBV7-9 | TGTGCCAGCAGCCCGCGTCAGGGGCAGGGGGCGGCTGGGGCCAACGTCCTGACTTTC | CASSPRQGQGAAGANVLTF
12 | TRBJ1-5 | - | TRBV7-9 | TGTGCCAGCAGCTTACCGGGAGAGCCCCAGCATTTT | CASSLPGEPQHF
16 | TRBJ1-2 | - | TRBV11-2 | TGTGCCAGCAGCTCGAGTCCGACAGTCCAACTCCATGGCTACACCTTC | CASSSSPTVQLHGYTF
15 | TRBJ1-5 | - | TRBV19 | TGTGCCAGTAGGGGCGGGGTTTTGAGCAATCAGCCCCAGCATTTT | CASRGGVLSNQPQHF
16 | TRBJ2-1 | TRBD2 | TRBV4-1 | TGCGCCAGCAGCCAAGTGAGCGGGGGCCTCTACAATGAGCAGTTCTTC | CASSQVSGGLYNEQFF
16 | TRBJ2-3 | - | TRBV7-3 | TGTGCCAGCAGCTTAGGCCGGGGTAAAGGCACAGATACGCAGTATTTT | CASSLGRGKGTDTQYF
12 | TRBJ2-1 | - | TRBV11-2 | TGTGCCAGCAGCCTTGGATTATCTGAGCAGTTCTTC | CASSLGLSEQFF
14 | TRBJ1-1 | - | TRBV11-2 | TGTGCCAGCAGCTTCAGCAGAGTGAACACTGAAGCTTTCTTT | CASSFSRVNTEAFF
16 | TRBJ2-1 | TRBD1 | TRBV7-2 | TGTGCCAGCAACCGTGCCGGGACAGGGGCCTACAATGAGCAGTTCTTC | CASNRAGTGAYNEQFF
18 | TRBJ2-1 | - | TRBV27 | TGTGCCAGCAGTCTGTCAAAGGACATCTTTAGCTCCTACAATGAGCAGTTCTTC | CASSLSKDIFSSYNEQFF
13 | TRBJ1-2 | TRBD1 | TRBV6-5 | TGTGCCAGCAGAGGGGGACAGGCGGCTGGCTACACCTTC | CASRGGQAAGYTF
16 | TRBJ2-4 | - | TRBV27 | TGTGCCAGCAGTTTCGAGAAACCTTTAGCCAAAAACATTCAGTACTTC | CASSFEKPLAKNIQYF
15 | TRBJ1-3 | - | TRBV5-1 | TGCGCCAGCAGCTTGGTGTCTAGCTCTGGAAACACCATATATTTT | CASSLVSSSGNTIYF
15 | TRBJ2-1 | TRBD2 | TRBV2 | TGTGCCAGCAGCGGGACTAGCGGGAGCTACAATGAGCAGTTCTTC | CASSGTSGSYNEQFF
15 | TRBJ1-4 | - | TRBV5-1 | TGCGCCAGCAGCTTGGGGACCGCAACTAATGAAAAACTGTTTTTT | CASSLGTATNEKLFF